This TCR beta chain was observed in a study of CD8+ T cells in alopecia areata. Overall study context: In an open-label trial, patients got 5 to 10 mg tofacitinib twice daily.

Following extraction, RNA underwent reverse transcription to cDNA, which served as the sequencing template. Assay used: immunoSEQ multiplex PCR; TCRdb lists only in-frame clones, some missing. The repertoire holds 250,000 or so clones, roughly two thirds seen once, with approximately 1.2% in the top ten. This TCR was recovered from a human donor with alopecia areata. The specimen comprised CD4+ T cells sorted from blood, sampled at week 0.

The CDR3 protein is CASSLPRGRLSPTDTQYF. The DNA for the CDR3 is TGTGCCAGCAGCTTACCCCGGGGCCGCTTATCCCCCACAGATACGCAGTATTTT. The genes are TRBV5-6 and TRBJ2-3; D may match TRBD1 or TRBD2 (5 bases each). The CDR3 has 18 amino acids. V lost 2 bases and J 2 bases, leaving 21 bases between the germline ends. Germline V gene sequence: CDR1 SGHDT, CDR2 YYEEEE. Based on the CDR3 plus reference TRBV5-6 and TRBJ2-3, the full variable domain is DAGVTQSPTHLIKTRGQQVTLRCSPKSGHDTVSWYQQALGQGPQFIFQYYEEEERQRGNFPDRFSGHQFPNYSSELNVNALLLGDSALYLCASSLPRGRLSPTDTQYFGPGTRLTVL.